Each of the 24 T cell receptor beta chains below was sequenced from the same sample in a study of T cell responses to AZD1222 COVID-19 vaccine. Clones were sequenced by immunoSEQ multiplex PCR, and TCRdb holds only the in-frame ones, with some missing. Counted here are some 110,000 clones, approximately 85% occurring once; the ten biggest clones make up 3% to 4.5%. Sample: peripheral blood, taken on day 0 of MenACWY control vaccination. These receptors originate from an adult in good health.

The chain is built from TRBV24-1 and TRBJ2-2; unclear D gene. In germline, CDR1 is KGHDR, CDR2 SFDVKD. This CDR3 has 12 residues. V was shortened by 4 bases and J by 15 bases, with 14 bases between the two germline ends. CDR3 in amino acids: CATSEDEKAVFF. CDR3 bases: TGTGCCACCAGTGAGGATGAGAAGGCGGTGTTTTTT.

The chain uses TRBV19 and TRBJ1-1; maybe TRBD1 (5 bases). Germline CDR1 and CDR2: LNHDA and SQIVND (reference sequence). This CDR3 is built from 15 residues. V was trimmed by 4 bases and J by 0 bases, leaving 12 bases between them. The CDR3 is CASSNRGGMNTEAFF. CDR3 bases: TGTGCCAGTAGTAATCGTGGGGGTATGAACACTGAAGCTTTCTTT.

The gene calls are TRBV4-2 and TRBJ1-1, with D unclear. Trimming shortened V by 0 bases and J by 8 bases, and 13 bases separated the two germline ends. Germline V gene data show CDR1 as LGHNA and CDR2 as YNFKEQ. The CDR3 contains 14 residues. The CDR3 DNA is TGTGCCAGCAGCCAAGAGGCCCGGCAGGAAGAAGCTTTCTTT. It is translated as CASSQEARQEEAFF.

For the CDR3, the DNA is TGTGCCAGCAGCTTGGGGGGACTAGAAGAAAAACTGTTTTTT. Protein: CASSLGGLEEKLFF. The chain couples TRBV13 to TRBJ1-4; D is perhaps TRBD1 (5 bases). The germline V gene has CDR1 PRHDT and CDR2 FYEKMQ (reference sequence). The CDR3 runs 14 residues. The V and J ends lost 3 bases and 8 bases respectively, with 13 bases between them.

V usage is TRBV5-1 and J usage is TRBJ1-3; D is unclear. V was pared by 2 bases and J by 0 bases, with 6 bases between. CDR3 length: 14 amino acids. Germline V lookup: CDR1 SGHRS, CDR2 YFSETQ. The CDR3 region has the DNA TGCGCCAGCAGCTTTGGAGTCTCTGGAAACACCATATATTTT. Protein sequence: CASSFGVSGNTIYF.

Here the CDR3 reads CASSLRGLYGYTF. DNA of the CDR3: TGTGCCAGCAGCTTGCGGGGCCTCTATGGCTACACCTTC. The chain is built from TRBV5-4 and TRBJ1-2; D might be TRBD1 (5 bases). The germline V and J ends were trimmed by 1 base and 4 bases, with 8 bases remaining between them. CDR1 is SGHNT and CDR2 is YYREEE in the germline V gene (reference sequence). This CDR3 has 13 amino acids.

This clone was counted once. This chain links TRBV10-3 with TRBJ2-3, with 8 bases matching TRBD2. With V trimmed by 3 bases and J by 5 bases, 10 bases remained unmatched. The CDR3 sequence is 16 residues long. CDR1 ENHRY and CDR2 SYGVKD come from the germline V gene. The CDR3 DNA reads as TGTGCCATCAGTGAATTAGGAGCGGGAGTCCAAGATACGCAGTATTTT. Its translation: CAISELGAGVQDTQYF.

This clone has just one count. The chain uses TRBV11-2 and TRBJ2-2, with a tentative D call TRBD1 (6 bases). CDR1 is SGHAT and CDR2 is FQNNGV in the germline V gene. V lost 4 bases and J 0 bases, leaving 9 bases between the germline ends. This CDR3 has 15 amino acids. The CDR3 region is CASSWTAANTGELFF. CDR3 sequence (DNA): TGTGCCAGCAGCTGGACAGCGGCGAACACCGGGGAGCTGTTTTTT.

This clone was seen only a few times. The CDR3 nucleotides are TGTGCCAGAAGCCCCAGGGGTGCCAAAAACATTCAGTACTTC. Translating it yields CARSPRGAKNIQYF. The J gene is TRBJ2-4, the V gene TRBV5-3, with a tentative D call TRBD1 (6 bases). TRBV5-3 falls under the ORF class, with uncertain function. The CDR3 extends over 14 amino acids. V lost 4 bases, J lost 1 base, and 9 bases lay in between.

This clone was found a few times. The V gene is TRBV24-1, the J gene TRBJ2-3, with no clear D. The germline V gene encodes CDR1 KGHDR and CDR2 SFDVKD. CDR3 length equals 15 residues. V lost 0 bases and J 4 bases, leaving 10 bases between the germline ends. As DNA, the CDR3 is TGTGCCACCAGTGATTTGGGCGACGAGGCAGATACGCAGTATTTT. Its translation is CATSDLGDEADTQYF.

V gene TRBV3-1 (or the pseudogene TRBV3-2) combines with J gene TRBJ2-2, with TRBD2 matching over 7 bases. Trimming removed 2 bases from V and 5 bases from J; junction bases left unmatched: 14. Germline CDR1 LGHDT, CDR2 YNNKEL (reference sequence). The CDR3 runs 18 residues. CDR3 bases: TGTGCCAGCAGCCAATACGGCGGGGGACCGCTTAAAACCGGGGAGCTGTTTTTT. This encodes CASSQYGGGPLKTGELFF.

V is TRBV7-8 and J is TRBJ1-5; the D gene is possibly TRBD1 (5 bases). The CDR3 sequence is 14 residues long. CDR1 and CDR2 (germline): SGHVS, FQNEAQ. Trimming removed 5 bases at V and 3 bases at J, with 11 bases between. The CDR3 here is CASSLSTVNQPQHF. As DNA, the CDR3 is TGTGCCAGCAGCCTTTCGACAGTCAATCAGCCCCAGCATTTT.

V and J are TRBV19 and TRBJ1-4; the match to TRBD1 covers 10 bases. Losses at the gene ends were 6 bases for V and 7 bases for J; bases not matched to a gene: 5. Germline loops: CDR1 LNHDA, CDR2 SQIVND (reference sequence). This CDR3 contains 14 residues. The CDR3 region has the DNA TGTGCCAGTAGGACAGGGGGCGCTCTTGAAAAACTGTTTTTT. Residues: CASRTGGALEKLFF.

This chain joins TRBV6-2 or TRBV6-3 and TRBJ2-3; 9 nucleotides agree with TRBD2. The V gene end was trimmed by 5 bases and the J gene end by 2 bases; junction bases not matched to a gene: 2. This CDR3 is 14 amino acids long. Germline-derived CDR1 and CDR2 are MNHEY and SVGEGT. The CDR3 coding sequence is TGTGCCAGCAGTAGCGGGGGGCACACAGATACGCAGTATTTT. This translates into CASSSGGHTDTQYF.

The chain has TRBV28 and TRBJ1-3; D gene uncertain. The V end lost 4 bases, the J end lost 0 bases, and 7 bases lay between the germline ends. The CDR3 contains 14 residues. Germline CDR1 is MDHEN and CDR2 is SYDVKM. The CDR3 bases are TGTGCCAGCAGTTACAGCAACTCTGGAAACACCATATATTTT. Translating gives CASSYSNSGNTIYF. Complete variable domain (other parts from reference TRBV28 and TRBJ1-3): DVKVTQSSRYLVKRTGEKVFLECVQDMDHENMFWYRQDPGLGLRLIYFSYDVKMKEKGDIPEGYSVSREKKERFSLILESASTNQTSMYLCASSYSNSGNTIYFGEGSWLTVV.

Here the CDR3 DNA reads TGTGCCAGCAGTAACAGAGGTGTCTCTAATGAAAAACTGTTTTTT. Translated, it gives CASSNRGVSNEKLFF. The chain has TRBV7-6 and TRBJ1-4; D not certain. Trimming shortened V by 6 bases and J by 3 bases, and 14 bases separated the two germline ends. The CDR3 runs to 15 residues. From germline, CDR1 is SGHVS and CDR2 FNYEAQ.

The chain uses TRBV18 and TRBJ1-3, with D perhaps TRBD1 (6 bases). The length of the CDR3 is 15 residues. The germline CDR1 and CDR2 sequences are KGHSH and LQKENI. Trimming removed 5 bases from V and 4 bases from J, with 15 bases in between. CDR3 DNA sequence: TGTGCCAGCTCAAACTCCAGGGGACGCGGAAACACCATATATTTT. It translates to CASSNSRGRGNTIYF.

The chain combines TRBV5-6 with TRBJ1-1; D is uncertain. The ends were cut back, 5 bases at V and 7 bases at J, with 9 bases in the middle. This CDR3 contains 11 residues. Per germline, CDR1 SGHDT and CDR2 YYEEEE. CDR3 DNA sequence: TGTGCCAGCAGGAAGGAGGGTGAAGCTTTCTTT. Translation: CASRKEGEAFF.

This CDR3 reads CASRRQGEETQYF. CDR3 bases: TGTGCCAGCAGAAGACAGGGCGAGGAGACCCAGTACTTC. The chain recombines TRBV6-5 with TRBJ2-5; 7 bases align to TRBD1. Germline CDR1 is MNHEY and CDR2 is SVGAGI. V shed 6 bases, J shed 5 bases, and the junction held 6 bases outside the gene matches. This CDR3 region has 13 residues.

This rearrangement joins TRBV28 to TRBJ2-7; D may be TRBD1 or TRBD2 (5 bases each). The germline V and J ends were trimmed by 5 bases and 0 bases, with 11 bases remaining between them. From germline, CDR1 is MDHEN and CDR2 SYDVKM. This CDR3 spans 14 amino acids. The CDR3 sequence is CASSLSGTSYEQYF. Here the CDR3 DNA reads TGTGCCAGCAGTCTATCAGGGACCTCCTACGAGCAGTACTTC. The whole variable domain, remainder taken from reference TRBV28 and TRBJ2-7, is DVKVTQSSRYLVKRTGEKVFLECVQDMDHENMFWYRQDPGLGLRLIYFSYDVKMKEKGDIPEGYSVSREKKERFSLILESASTNQTSMYLCASSLSGTSYEQYFGPGTRLTVT.

The genes are TRBV29-1 and TRBJ1-2, with D perhaps TRBD1 (5 bases). There are 13 residues in the CDR3. Trimming took 4 bases from V and 2 from J, leaving 11 bases between them. Germline-derived CDR1 and CDR2 are SQVTM and ANQGSEA. This CDR3 is CSVARGINYGYTF. CDR3 in DNA: TGCAGCGTTGCGAGGGGAATCAACTATGGCTACACCTTC.

The CDR3 DNA sequence: TGTGCCAGCAGCAAAAGGGACAAACAGGCTAGGGCGGAAAGCTATAACTATGGCTACACCTTC. Amino acids: CASSKRDKQARAESYNYGYTF. The rearrangement joins TRBV21-1 to TRBJ1-2; the D call TRBD1 from the table was never checked on the DNA. TRBV21-1 is a documented pseudogene. The CDR3 loop spans 21 amino acids.

J is TRBJ1-5 and V is TRBV11-2; unclear D gene. The V end was cut by 0 bases, the J end by 6 bases, with 9 bases between. The CDR3 consists of 14 residues. Looked up from germline, CDR1 is SGHAT and CDR2 is FQNNGV. The CDR3 is CASSLDLFGQPQHF. The CDR3, as DNA: TGTGCCAGCAGCTTAGATCTTTTCGGTCAGCCCCAGCATTTT.

The rearrangement joins TRBV14 to TRBJ2-7; D not certain. Trimming removed 3 bases at V and 2 bases at J, with 8 bases between. The CDR3 runs to 13 residues. Germline CDR1 reads SGHDN; CDR2 reads FVKESK. The CDR3 reads CASSQTVTYEQYF. The CDR3, as DNA: TGTGCCAGCAGCCAGACGGTGACCTACGAGCAGTACTTC.